These 20 T cell receptor beta chains originate from one sample sequenced in a study of cytomegalovirus exposure and HLA in healthy donors. This PCR relied on a set of 60 Vbeta primers and 13 Jbeta primers. Generated by immunoSEQ multiplex PCR, the TCRdb table keeps only in-frame clones and is missing some. Of 85,000 to 130,000 clones listed, about 79% are singletons. Sequenced input: PBMCs. The receptors derive from a woman between 18 and 29 years old in good health and CMV-seronegative.

The V gene is TRBV7-2, the J gene TRBJ2-3; D unclear. The CDR3 totals 13 residues. The V and J ends lost 5 bases and 4 bases respectively, with 10 bases between them. Germline V lookup: CDR1 SGHTA, CDR2 FQGNSA. The CDR3, as DNA: TGTGCCAGCAGCCTCCAAGAGGCAGATACGCAGTATTTT. Its protein product is CASSLQEADTQYF.

The rearrangement uses TRBV30 and TRBJ2-7; 7 bases are a match to TRBD1. The CDR3 is 11 amino acids. V was pared by 4 bases and J by 3 bases, with 0 bases of the junction left unmatched. CDR1 is GTSNPN, CDR2 SVGIG, per germline (reference sequence). CDR3 DNA sequence: TGTGCCTGGACAGGGGGCTACGAGCAGTACTTC. Its translation is CAWTGGYEQYF. The variable domain in full, with the rest retrieved from reference TRBV30 and TRBJ2-7, is SQTIHQWPATLVQPVGSPLSLECTVEGTSNPNLYWYRQAAGRGLQLLFYSVGIGQISSEVPQNLSASRPQDRQFILSSKKLLLSDSGFYLCAWTGGYEQYFGPGTRLTVT.

This chain links TRBV11-2 with TRBJ1-2, with D perhaps TRBD1 (5 bases). The CDR3 loop spans 15 amino acids. CDR1 and CDR2 from the germline V gene are SGHAT and FQNNGV. Trimming pared 2 bases from V and 4 bases from J, leaving 14 bases between. This CDR3 is CASSLSAGLAYGYTF. For the CDR3, the DNA is TGTGCCAGCAGCTTATCGGCGGGGCTGGCCTATGGCTACACCTTC.

V gene TRBV5-6 combines with J gene TRBJ2-1; D may be TRBD1 (5 bases). This CDR3 has 15 residues. Trimming shortened V by 7 bases and J by 9 bases, and 23 bases separated the two germline ends. Per the germline V gene, CDR1 is SGHDT and CDR2 is YYEEEE. The CDR3 spells CASAPLTRVSGEQFF. The CDR3 bases are TGTGCCAGCGCACCTCTCACCAGGGTCTCGGGTGAGCAGTTCTTC.

V is TRBV30 and J is TRBJ2-7; a weak D match, TRBD1 (5 bases). The CDR3 loop spans 13 amino acids. The V gene's germline CDR1 is GTSNPN and CDR2 SVGIG (reference sequence). Trimming left V 3 bases short and J 3 bases short, with 12 bases between. CDR3 amino acids: CAWRQESFYEQYF. The CDR3 DNA sequence: TGTGCCTGGAGACAGGAAAGTTTCTACGAGCAGTACTTC.

The chain recombines TRBV6-1 with TRBJ2-7, with D perhaps TRBD2 (6 bases). The V end lost 5 bases, the J end lost 2 bases, and 10 bases lay between the germline ends. Germline V CDR1 and CDR2: MNHNS, SASEGT. The CDR3 spans 13 residues. The CDR3 nucleotides read TGTGCCAGCAGTCGTAGCGGCGCCTACGAGCAGTACTTC. This gives the protein CASSRSGAYEQYF.

This clone was seen more than once but under ten times. This chain uses TRBV28 with TRBJ2-7, with D possibly TRBD1 on 5 matching bases. Germline V gene data show CDR1 as MDHEN and CDR2 as SYDVKM. CDR3 length equals 13 residues. The V gene lost 3 bases and the J gene lost 6 bases, with 12 bases spanning the gap. The CDR3 loop reads CASSFFGRVEQYF. Written as DNA, the CDR3 is TGTGCCAGCAGTTTTTTTGGCAGGGTCGAGCAGTACTTC.

This clone was seen only once. V usage is TRBV6-5 and J usage is TRBJ1-3, with TRBD1 as a possible D gene (5 bases). The CDR3 consists of 15 residues. The germline V gene encodes CDR1 MNHEY and CDR2 SVGAGI. V was cut by 5 bases and J by 4 bases, with 15 bases left in between. The CDR3 loop reads CASSRQGSLGNTIYF. CDR3 sequence (DNA): TGTGCCAGCAGTAGGCAGGGCAGCCTGGGAAACACCATATATTTT.

This clone was counted between two and nine times. The CDR3 region has the DNA TGTGCCAGCAGTGACTCCTCCGGACAGGGGGCAAGTGAGCAGTTCTTC. Its translation is CASSDSSGQGASEQFF. This sequence joins TRBV6-4 and TRBJ2-1, with 11 bases matching TRBD1. The CDR3 has 16 amino acids. Losses at the gene ends were 0 bases for V and 9 bases for J; bases not matched to a gene: 7. The germline V gene encodes CDR1 MRHNA and CDR2 SNTAGT.

Regarding this clone: The identical CDR3 is also encoded by other nucleotide sequences in the sample. The chain links TRBV28 to TRBJ1-2, with D possibly TRBD1 on 5 matching bases. The V end lost 2 bases, the J end lost 10 bases, and 11 bases lay between the germline ends. Germline assignment: CDR1 MDHEN and CDR2 SYDVKM. CDR3 length: 12 amino acids. CDR3 amino acids: CASSLKFRDYTF. Here the CDR3 DNA reads TGTGCCAGCAGTTTAAAGTTCAGGGACTACACCTTC.

The chain uses TRBV28 and TRBJ1-1; D may be TRBD1 (5 bases). V was clipped by 5 bases and J by 11 bases, with 18 bases between them. The CDR3 contains 13 residues. Germline V gene data show CDR1 as MDHEN and CDR2 as SYDVKM. CDR3 sequence: CASSAQVKNGAFF. The CDR3 bases are TGTGCCAGCAGTGCACAGGTTAAAAATGGGGCTTTCTTT. Supplemented by reference TRBV28 and TRBJ1-1, the full variable domain reads DVKVTQSSRYLVKRTGEKVFLECVQDMDHENMFWYRQDPGLGLRLIYFSYDVKMKEKGDIPEGYSVSREKKERFSLILESASTNQTSMYLCASSAQVKNGAFFGQGTRLTVV.

The rearrangement uses TRBV5-1 and TRBJ2-7; D call uncertain. This CDR3 has 13 amino acids. V gave up 5 bases and J gave up 3 bases, with 12 bases separating them. Germline loops: CDR1 SGHRS, CDR2 YFSETQ. CDR3 protein: CASSRQEHYEQYF. In nucleotides, the CDR3 is TGCGCCAGCAGTCGGCAGGAACACTACGAGCAGTACTTC.

The rearrangement links TRBV7-2 to TRBJ2-3; TRBD2 aligns across 12 bases. Looked up from germline, CDR1 is SGHTA and CDR2 is FQGNSA. V was clipped by 2 bases and J by 3 bases; unmatched bases: 0. This CDR3 is 15 amino acids long. The CDR3 loop reads CASSLTSGRTDTQYF. The DNA for the CDR3 is TGTGCCAGCAGCTTAACTAGCGGGAGGACAGATACGCAGTATTTT.

The V and J genes are TRBV30 and TRBJ2-1; the match to TRBD2 covers 7 bases. This CDR3 region has 18 residues. In germline, CDR1 is GTSNPN, CDR2 SVGIG (reference sequence). Trimming cost V 2 bases and J 7 bases; bases outside gene matches: 20. The CDR3 sequence: CAWSNAGVRRGPFNEQFF. DNA of the CDR3: TGTGCCTGGAGTAACGCGGGGGTTCGGCGGGGCCCCTTTAATGAGCAGTTCTTC.

This chain connects TRBV19 to TRBJ1-4, with unresolved D. Trimming removed 6 bases at V and 6 bases at J, with 5 bases between. This CDR3 has 11 amino acids. The germline gives CDR1 LNHDA, CDR2 SQIVND (reference sequence). CDR3 nucleotide sequence: TGTGCCAGTAGACATGATGAAAAACTGTTTTTT. It codes for CASRHDEKLFF.

Details on this clone: The junction does not match germline at one end; this may be a read error. This chain connects TRBV30 to TRBJ1-3, with D hard to call. The CDR3 is 15 amino acids. Germline CDR1 GTSNPN, CDR2 SVGIG (reference sequence). The CDR3 loop is CAWRVEAPSRNTIYF. CDR3 in DNA: TGTGCCTGGCGTGTCGAGGCGCCCTCTAGGAACACCATATATTTT.

This clone has just one count. The chain recombines TRBV28 with TRBJ2-5, with 8 bases lining up with TRBD2. The V segment lost 5 bases and the J segment 1 base; nucleotides outside the gene matches: 15. CDR1 and CDR2 (germline): MDHEN, SYDVKM. The length of the CDR3 is 18 residues. CDR3 in amino acids: CASSPGRFSGEGQETQYF. The CDR3 nucleotides are TGTGCCAGCAGTCCGGGTCGGTTTAGCGGGGAAGGCCAAGAGACCCAGTACTTC.

The chain joins TRBV11-3 to TRBJ2-2; 13 positions match TRBD2. The germline V gene encodes CDR1 SGHNT and CDR2 YENEEA. V shed 5 bases, J shed 7 bases, and the junction held 10 bases outside the gene matches. The CDR3 totals 17 residues. The CDR3 DNA follows: TGTGCCAGCAGCGCCACCACTAGCGGGAGGGGTTACGGGGAGCTGTTTTTT. Protein sequence: CASSATTSGRGYGELFF.

The V and J genes are TRBV7-9 and TRBJ2-7; D is perhaps TRBD2 (6 bases). Germline values: CDR1 SEHNR, CDR2 FQNEAQ (reference sequence). V was pared by 1 base and J by 0 bases, with 10 bases between. The CDR3 totals 15 residues. CDR3 protein: CASSLVGRGSYEQYF. CDR3 DNA: TGTGCCAGCAGCTTAGTGGGGCGGGGCTCCTACGAGCAGTACTTC. Full variable domain (outside the CDR3, taken from reference TRBV7-9 and TRBJ2-7): DTGVSQNPRHKITKRGQNVTFRCDPISEHNRLYWYRQTLGQGPEFLTYFQNEAQLEKSRLLSDRFSAERPKGSFSTLEIQRTEQGDSAMYLCASSLVGRGSYEQYFGPGTRLTVT.

The chain recombines TRBV28 with TRBJ1-2; 8 bases fit TRBD1. Germline V gene lookup returns CDR1 MDHEN and CDR2 SYDVKM. CDR3 length: 14 residues. The ends lost 5 bases at V and 4 bases at J; junction bases unmatched: 6. CDR3 sequence reads: CASSLDRAGYGYTF. Written as DNA, the CDR3 is TGTGCCAGCAGTCTGGACAGGGCAGGCTATGGCTACACCTTC.